Each of the 6 T cell receptor beta chains below was sequenced from the same sample in a study of cytomegalovirus exposure and HLA in healthy donors. PCR used 60 Vbeta primers and 13 Jbeta primers. Clones were read by immunoSEQ multiplex PCR, and TCRdb kept only the in-frame ones, dropping some. Among around 120,000 clones, roughly four fifths were seen once, and the ten largest hold approximately 11%. The sample taken for sequencing was PBMCs. The receptors here all came from a male donor in good health and CMV-seropositive.

This clone was observed once. The chain uses TRBV6-6 and TRBJ2-5, with 7 bases lining up with TRBD2. Judging by the DNA end, TRBJ2-7 fits better; the J call may be wrong. This CDR3 region has 13 residues. Germline CDR1 is MNHNY and CDR2 is SVGAGI (reference sequence). CDR3 in amino acids: CASRLGLVGEQYF. CDR3 sequence (DNA): TGTGCCAGCAGGCTCGGACTAGTAGGCGAGCAGTACTTC.

The chain is built from TRBV5-1 and TRBJ2-5; 14 nucleotides line up with TRBD2. This CDR3 has 16 amino acids. The germline CDR1 and CDR2 sequences are SGHRS and YFSETQ. With 0 bases clipped from V and 4 bases from J, the junction kept 2 bases outside the gene matches. In nucleotides, the CDR3 is TGCGCCAGCAGCTTGGCGGGGACTAGCGGGAGAGAGACCCAGTACTTC. Translation: CASSLAGTSGRETQYF.

This clone has just one count. The chain links TRBV7-2 to TRBJ2-7; TRBD2 might be the D (5 bases). The CDR3 runs 12 residues. V gave up 1 base and J gave up 7 bases, with 8 bases separating them. The germline V gene has CDR1 SGHTA and CDR2 FQGNSA. CDR3 in DNA: TGTGCCAGCAGCTTAGGATCGGGAGAGCAGTACTTC. It codes for CASSLGSGEQYF.

The rearrangement links TRBV5-4 to TRBJ2-5, with a weak D call TRBD1 (6 bases). The CDR3 loop spans 13 amino acids. Germline CDR1 is SGHNT and CDR2 is YYREEE (reference sequence). V gave up 7 bases and J gave up 0 bases, with 10 bases separating them. CDR3 nucleotide sequence: TGTGCCAGCTCAGGACAGTACCAAGAGACCCAGTACTTC. Residues: CASSGQYQETQYF.

The rearrangement joins TRBV30 to TRBJ1-5; D uncertain. This CDR3 spans 13 amino acids. The germline gives CDR1 GTSNPN, CDR2 SVGIG (reference sequence). Trimming shortened V by 3 bases and J by 7 bases, and 13 bases separated the two germline ends. The CDR3 DNA sequence: TGTGCCTGGAGCGTGGGGAGTATACAGCCCCAGCATTTT. Amino acid sequence: CAWSVGSIQPQHF.

This clone was observed a handful of times. The rearrangement links TRBV7-9 to TRBJ2-2; D is undetermined. CDR1 SEHNR and CDR2 FQNEAQ come from the germline V gene (reference sequence). The CDR3 totals 14 residues. Trimming cost V 1 base and J 2 bases, with 5 bases left between them. This CDR3 reads CASSLGLNTGELFF. DNA for the CDR3: TGTGCCAGCAGCTTAGGCCTAAACACCGGGGAGCTGTTTTTT.